One sample yielded the 16 T cell receptor beta chains listed below, sequenced in a study of OX40 agonist ivuxolimab in advanced cancers. TCRdb keeps only in-frame clones here, not all; method: immunoSEQ multiplex PCR. The sample consists of more than 50,000 clones, 86% of them appearing once. Sequenced here: CD4+ or CD8+ T cells sorted from blood, sampled in a trial of the OX40 agonist ivuxolimab. All receptors derive from an adult with an advanced solid tumor such as melanoma, head and neck, liver or kidney cancer.

The chain combines TRBV30 with TRBJ2-3, with 8 bases identical to TRBD1. The ends lost 5 bases at V and 7 bases at J; junction bases unmatched: 11. The V gene's germline CDR1 is GTSNPN and CDR2 SVGIG (reference sequence). The CDR3 has 14 amino acids. The CDR3 bases are TGTGCCTGGGGGACAGGCCGGGAAAAAAATACGCAGTATTTT. It encodes CAWGTGREKNTQYF.

The CDR3 nucleotides read TGCGCCAGCAGCCAAGAGCGGGGGACTGAAGCTTTCTTT. Protein sequence: CASSQERGTEAFF. The chain uses TRBV4-1 and TRBJ1-1, with D possibly being TRBD1 (5 bases). Per the germline V gene, CDR1 is MGHRA and CDR2 is YSYEKL. V dropped 0 bases and J dropped 5 bases, with 7 bases sitting between them. This CDR3 region has 13 residues.

The chain recombines TRBV2 with TRBJ1-1; D unresolved. CDR1 and CDR2 (germline): SNHLY, FYNNEI. CDR3 length: 13 residues. Trimming left V 3 bases short and J 1 base short, with 6 bases between. The CDR3 protein is CASSEEANTEAFF. The CDR3 DNA follows: TGTGCCAGCAGTGAGGAGGCGAACACTGAAGCTTTCTTT.

V and J are TRBV6-6 and TRBJ2-7, with D possibly TRBD1 on 5 matching bases. This CDR3 contains 13 residues. Germline V gene data show CDR1 as MNHNY and CDR2 as SVGAGI (reference sequence). Trimming shortened V by 5 bases and J by 1 base, and 9 bases separated the two germline ends. The CDR3 spells CASSPQGSYEQYF. DNA of the CDR3: TGTGCCAGCAGTCCTCAGGGTTCCTACGAGCAGTACTTC.

This clone was counted a single time. This chain links TRBV11-3 with TRBJ2-1, with no clear D. The V end lost 4 bases, the J end lost 10 bases, and 14 bases lay between the germline ends. Germline values: CDR1 SGHNT, CDR2 YENEEA. The CDR3 contains 13 residues. CDR3 loop: CASSSGPQYEQFF. Here the CDR3 DNA reads TGTGCCAGCAGCTCCGGGCCCCAATACGAGCAGTTCTTC.

To note about this clone: One junction end does not reproduce the germline sequence, and a read error may be involved. The genes are TRBV5-1 and TRBJ1-2, with 7 bases fitting TRBD1. This CDR3 is 14 amino acids long. Germline CDR1 SGHRS, CDR2 YFSETQ. In DNA form, the CDR3 reads TGCGCCAGCAGGCGGGACAGTTTAGACTATGACTACACCTTC. Encoded protein: CASRRDSLDYDYTF.

V gene TRBV14 combines with J gene TRBJ1-1; 7 positions agree with TRBD1. The CDR3 extends over 16 amino acids. Looked up from germline, CDR1 is SGHDN and CDR2 is FVKESK. V lost 2 bases, J lost 1 base, and 7 bases stayed unmatched. CDR3 DNA sequence: TGTGCCAGCAGCCAATCCCCCCGGACAGGGAACACTGAAGCTTTCTTT. The encoded protein is CASSQSPRTGNTEAFF.

The chain carries TRBV7-6 and TRBJ2-7; 7 nucleotides match TRBD2. This CDR3 contains 13 residues. V lost 1 base, J lost 13 bases, and 10 bases stayed unmatched. CDR1 is SGHVS and CDR2 is FNYEAQ in the germline V gene. The chain's CDR3 is CASSLVAGEVLYF. The CDR3 coding sequence is TGTGCCAGCAGCTTAGTCGCGGGAGAGGTTCTTTACTTC.

This chain connects TRBV27 to TRBJ2-7, with D unclear. Germline values: CDR1 MNHEY, CDR2 SMNVEV (reference sequence). The CDR3 totals 16 residues. The V end lost 1 base, the J end lost 1 base, and 14 bases lay between the germline ends. For the CDR3, the DNA is TGTGCCAGCAGTTTATTAGCACGAGAGATTTCCTACGAGCAGTACTTC. Encoded protein: CASSLLAREISYEQYF.

The rearrangement links TRBV6-5 to TRBJ1-4; D gene ambiguous. The CDR3 spans 14 residues. Trimming left V 8 bases short and J 8 bases short, with 18 bases between. Germline V gives CDR1 MNHEY, CDR2 SVGAGI. CDR3: CASGPGLIGEKLFF. CDR3 in DNA: TGTGCCAGCGGACCCGGTCTTATCGGGGAAAAACTGTTTTTT.

This clone appeared a few times. V gene TRBV28 combines with J gene TRBJ1-6, with TRBD1 as a possible D gene (5 bases). The length of the CDR3 is 14 residues. Germline V CDR1 and CDR2: MDHEN, SYDVKM. Trimming left V 2 bases short and J 9 bases short, with 11 bases between. This CDR3 reads CASSLGGLGSPLHF. DNA of the CDR3: TGTGCCAGCAGTTTAGGGGGTCTTGGTTCACCCCTCCACTTT.

The chain links TRBV5-4 to TRBJ2-7, with TRBD1 matching 9 bases. The V and J ends lost 4 bases and 2 bases, in that order; junction bases with no gene match: 7. The CDR3 extends over 15 amino acids. In germline, CDR1 is SGHNT, CDR2 YYREEE (reference sequence). The CDR3 spells CASSHEGQGAYEQYF. The CDR3 coding sequence is TGTGCCAGCAGCCATGAGGGACAGGGTGCCTACGAGCAGTACTTC.

This chain connects TRBV5-1 to TRBJ2-3, with 7 bases matching TRBD2. V gave up 5 bases and J gave up 3 bases; unmatched junction bases: 6. Germline V gives CDR1 SGHRS, CDR2 YFSETQ. The CDR3 is 14 residues long. CDR3 sequence reads: CASRTAGWTDTQYF. CDR3 nucleotides: TGCGCCAGCAGAACAGCGGGATGGACAGATACGCAGTATTTT.

This chain joins TRBV4-3 and TRBJ2-1; 9 nucleotides line up with TRBD1. Germline CDR1 is LGHNA and CDR2 is YSLEER. V was clipped by 4 bases and J by 1 base; unmatched bases: 14. This CDR3 has 19 amino acids. Written as DNA, the CDR3 is TGCGCCAGCAGCCGGGGCCTCAACTTGGGGACAGGGTCCTACAATGAGCAGTTCTTC. It codes for CASSRGLNLGTGSYNEQFF.

This rearrangement joins TRBV14 to TRBJ2-3; D gene unclear. Germline assignment: CDR1 SGHDN and CDR2 FVKESK. The CDR3 is 11 residues long. Trimming stripped 5 bases from V and 7 bases from J, with 7 bases between. CDR3 sequence: CASSIEHTQYF. CDR3 nucleotides: TGTGCCAGCAGCATCGAGCATACGCAGTATTTT.

The CDR3 DNA follows: TGCGCCAGCAGTTTAGGGTTGGACGAGCAGTACTTC. Protein: CASSLGLDEQYF. The V gene is TRBV5-1, the J gene TRBJ2-7; D not certain. The V end lost 5 bases, the J end lost 5 bases, and 11 bases lay between the germline ends. The germline V gene encodes CDR1 SGHRS and CDR2 YFSETQ. This CDR3 is built from 12 residues.